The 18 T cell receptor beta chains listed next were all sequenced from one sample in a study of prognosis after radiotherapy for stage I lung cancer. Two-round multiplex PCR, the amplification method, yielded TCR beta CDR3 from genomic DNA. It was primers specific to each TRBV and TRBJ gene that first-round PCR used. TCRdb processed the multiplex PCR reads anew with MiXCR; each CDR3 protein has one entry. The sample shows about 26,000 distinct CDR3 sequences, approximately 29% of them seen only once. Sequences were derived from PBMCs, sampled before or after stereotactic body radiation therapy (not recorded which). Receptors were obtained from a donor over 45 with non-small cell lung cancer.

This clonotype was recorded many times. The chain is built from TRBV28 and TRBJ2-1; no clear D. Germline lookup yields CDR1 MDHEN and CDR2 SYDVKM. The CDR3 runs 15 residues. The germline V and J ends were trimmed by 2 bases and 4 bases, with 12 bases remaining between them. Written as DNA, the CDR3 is TGTGCCAGCAGTTTACAGGCTAGAACGTACAATGAGCAGTTCTTC. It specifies CASSLQARTYNEQFF.

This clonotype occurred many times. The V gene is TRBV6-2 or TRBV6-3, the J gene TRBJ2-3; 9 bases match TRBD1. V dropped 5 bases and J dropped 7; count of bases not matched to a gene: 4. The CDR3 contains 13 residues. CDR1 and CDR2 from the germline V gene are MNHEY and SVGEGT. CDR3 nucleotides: TGTGCCAGCAGTGCGACAGGGGGAAATACGCAGTATTTT. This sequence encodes CASSATGGNTQYF.

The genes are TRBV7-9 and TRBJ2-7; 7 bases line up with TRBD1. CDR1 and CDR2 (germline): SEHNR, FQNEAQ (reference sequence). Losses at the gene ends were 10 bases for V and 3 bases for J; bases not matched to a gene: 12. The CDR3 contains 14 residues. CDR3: CATGSVYRGYEQYF. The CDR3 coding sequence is TGTGCCACAGGATCAGTGTACAGGGGCTACGAGCAGTACTTC.

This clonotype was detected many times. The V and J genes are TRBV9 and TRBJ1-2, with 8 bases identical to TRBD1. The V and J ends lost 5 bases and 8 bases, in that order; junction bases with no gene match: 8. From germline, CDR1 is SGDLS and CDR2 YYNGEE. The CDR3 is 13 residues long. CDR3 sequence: CASSQGQGGGYTF. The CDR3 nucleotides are TGTGCCAGCAGTCAAGGACAGGGCGGAGGCTACACCTTC.

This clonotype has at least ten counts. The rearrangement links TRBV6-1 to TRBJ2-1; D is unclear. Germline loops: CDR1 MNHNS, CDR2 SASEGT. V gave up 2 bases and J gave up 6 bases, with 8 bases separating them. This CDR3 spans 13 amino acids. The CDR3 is CASSEYLPNEQFF. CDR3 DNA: TGTGCCAGCAGTGAATATCTACCCAATGAGCAGTTCTTC.

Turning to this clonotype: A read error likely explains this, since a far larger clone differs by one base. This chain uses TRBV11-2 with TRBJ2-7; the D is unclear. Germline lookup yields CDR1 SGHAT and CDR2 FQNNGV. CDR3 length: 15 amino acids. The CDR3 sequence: CASSLGVGLNYDQYF. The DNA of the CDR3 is TGTGCCAGCAGCTTAGGAGTTGGCTTAAACTACGATCAGTACTTC. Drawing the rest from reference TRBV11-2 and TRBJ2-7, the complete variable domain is EAGVAQSPRYKIIEKRQSVAFWCNPISGHATLYWYQQILGQGPKLLIQFQNNGVVDDSQLPKDRFSAERLKGVDSTLKIQPAKLEDSAVYLCASSLGVGLNYDQYFGPGTRLTVT.

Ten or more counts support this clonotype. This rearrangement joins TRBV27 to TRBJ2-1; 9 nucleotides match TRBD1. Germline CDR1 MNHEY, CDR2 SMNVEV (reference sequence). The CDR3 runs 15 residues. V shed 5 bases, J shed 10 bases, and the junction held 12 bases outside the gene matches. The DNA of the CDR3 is TGTGCCAGCAGTCCATTCGCCGGGACAGGGTCAGAGCAGTTCTTC. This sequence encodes CASSPFAGTGSEQFF.

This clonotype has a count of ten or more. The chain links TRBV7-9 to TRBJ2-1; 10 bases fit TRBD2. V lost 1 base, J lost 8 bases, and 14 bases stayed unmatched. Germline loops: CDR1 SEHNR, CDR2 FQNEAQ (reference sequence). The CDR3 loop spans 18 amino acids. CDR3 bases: TGTGCCAGCAGCTTAGTTCTCGAGCTAGCGGGGGCCTGGGATGAGCAGTTCTTC. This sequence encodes CASSLVLELAGAWDEQFF. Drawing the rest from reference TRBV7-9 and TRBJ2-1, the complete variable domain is DTGVSQNPRHKITKRGQNVTFRCDPISEHNRLYWYRQTLGQGPEFLTYFQNEAQLEKSRLLSDRFSAERPKGSFSTLEIQRTEQGDSAMYLCASSLVLELAGAWDEQFFGPGTRLTVL.

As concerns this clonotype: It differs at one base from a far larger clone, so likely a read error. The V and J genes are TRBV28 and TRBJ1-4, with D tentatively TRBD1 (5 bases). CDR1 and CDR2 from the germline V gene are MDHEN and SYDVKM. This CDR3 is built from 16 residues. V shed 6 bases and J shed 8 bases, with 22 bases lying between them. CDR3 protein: CASRYSQDRWGEKLFF. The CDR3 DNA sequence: TGTGCCAGCAGATACTCCCAGGACCGGTGGGGGGAAAAACTGTTTTTT.

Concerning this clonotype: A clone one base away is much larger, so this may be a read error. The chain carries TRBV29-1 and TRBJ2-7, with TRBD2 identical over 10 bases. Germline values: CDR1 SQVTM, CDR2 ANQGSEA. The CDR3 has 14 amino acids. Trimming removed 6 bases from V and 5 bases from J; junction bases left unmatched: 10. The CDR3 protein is CSVGGTSVSNEQYF. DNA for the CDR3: TGCAGCGTCGGAGGGACTAGCGTGAGCAACGAGCAGTACTTC.

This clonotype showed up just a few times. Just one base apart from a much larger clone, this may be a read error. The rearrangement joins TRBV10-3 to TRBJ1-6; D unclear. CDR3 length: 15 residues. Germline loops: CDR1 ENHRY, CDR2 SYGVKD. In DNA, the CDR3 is TGTTCCATCAGTGTCGCAGGAGCCTATAATTCACCCCTCCACTTT. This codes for CSISVAGAYNSPLHF.

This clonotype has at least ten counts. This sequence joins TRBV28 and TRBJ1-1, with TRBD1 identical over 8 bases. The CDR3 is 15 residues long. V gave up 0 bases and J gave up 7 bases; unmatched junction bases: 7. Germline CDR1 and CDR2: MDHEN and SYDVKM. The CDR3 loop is CASSLWATGANEAFF. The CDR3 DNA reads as TGTGCCAGCAGTTTATGGGCGACAGGGGCGAATGAAGCTTTCTTT. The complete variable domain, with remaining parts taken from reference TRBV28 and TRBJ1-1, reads DVKVTQSSRYLVKRTGEKVFLECVQDMDHENMFWYRQDPGLGLRLIYFSYDVKMKEKGDIPEGYSVSREKKERFSLILESASTNQTSMYLCASSLWATGANEAFFGQGTRLTVV.

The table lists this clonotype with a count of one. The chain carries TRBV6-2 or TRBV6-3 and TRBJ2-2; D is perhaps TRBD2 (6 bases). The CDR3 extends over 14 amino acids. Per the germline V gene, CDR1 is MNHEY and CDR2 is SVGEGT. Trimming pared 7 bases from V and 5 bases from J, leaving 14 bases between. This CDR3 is CASTKTSATGELFF. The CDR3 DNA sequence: TGTGCCAGCACCAAGACTAGTGCGACCGGGGAGCTGTTTTTT.

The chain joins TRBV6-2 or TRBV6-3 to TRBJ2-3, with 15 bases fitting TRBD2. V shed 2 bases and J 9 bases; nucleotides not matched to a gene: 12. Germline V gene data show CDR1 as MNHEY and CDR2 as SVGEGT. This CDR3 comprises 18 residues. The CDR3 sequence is CASSYLRTSGRASRTQYF. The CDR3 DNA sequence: TGTGCCAGCAGTTACCTCCGGACTAGCGGGAGGGCGAGTCGCACGCAGTATTTT.

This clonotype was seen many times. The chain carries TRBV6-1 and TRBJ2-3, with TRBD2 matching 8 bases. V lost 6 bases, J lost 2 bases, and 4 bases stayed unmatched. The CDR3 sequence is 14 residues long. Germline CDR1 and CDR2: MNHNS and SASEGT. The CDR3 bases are TGTGCCAGCAGGACGGGGGGGACCACAGATACGCAGTATTTT. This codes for CASRTGGTTDTQYF.

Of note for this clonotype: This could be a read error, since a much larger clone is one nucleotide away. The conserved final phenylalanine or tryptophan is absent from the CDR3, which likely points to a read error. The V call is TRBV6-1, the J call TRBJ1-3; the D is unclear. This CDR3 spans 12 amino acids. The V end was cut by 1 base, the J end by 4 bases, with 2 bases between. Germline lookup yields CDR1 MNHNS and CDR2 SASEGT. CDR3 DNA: TGTGCCAGCAGTGAAGTGGGAAACACCATATATCTT. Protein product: CASSEVGNTIYL.

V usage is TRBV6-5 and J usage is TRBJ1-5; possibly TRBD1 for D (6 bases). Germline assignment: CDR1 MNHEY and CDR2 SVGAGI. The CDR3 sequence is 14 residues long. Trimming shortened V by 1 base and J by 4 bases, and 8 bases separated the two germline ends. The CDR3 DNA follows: TGTGCCAGCAGTTACTTGGGGGCTAATCAGCCCCAGCATTTT. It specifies CASSYLGANQPQHF.

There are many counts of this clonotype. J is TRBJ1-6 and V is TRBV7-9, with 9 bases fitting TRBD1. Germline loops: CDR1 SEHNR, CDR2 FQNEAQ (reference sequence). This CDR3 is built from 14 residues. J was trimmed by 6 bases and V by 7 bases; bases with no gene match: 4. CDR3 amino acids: CASTVGQGNSPLHF. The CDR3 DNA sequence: TGTGCCAGCACCGTGGGACAGGGTAATTCACCCCTCCACTTT.